Each of the 2 T cell receptor beta chains below was sequenced from the same sample in a study of persistence of HIV-infected CD4 T cells. Their specific antigens are unknown. Sequencing used immunoSEQ version 4 in survey mode. Generated by immunoSEQ multiplex PCR, the TCRdb table keeps only in-frame clones and is missing some. There are about 40,000 clones in the sample; 75% to 80% occur only once, and approximately 15% lies in the top ten. The stimulus was an HIV-1 Gag 15-mer peptide pool, 1 ug/peptide/mL. CD40L/CD69 double-negative CD45RO-high memory CD4+ T cells were collected. Sequenced material: CD4+ T cells sorted from PBMCs after approximately 19-hour stimulation, taken from a patient who received antiretroviral therapy. The receptors derive from an adult man with HIV who was CMV-seropositive.

V is TRBV29-1 and J is TRBJ2-2; no reliable D call. This CDR3 is 13 amino acids long. The V and J ends lost 1 base and 5 bases respectively, with 8 bases between them. From germline, CDR1 is SQVTM and CDR2 ANQGSEA. The CDR3 nucleotides read TGCAGCGTTGAAGGATGGGTTACCGGGGAGCTGTTTTTT. It yields the protein CSVEGWVTGELFF.

V is TRBV19 and J is TRBJ2-5, with 9 bases identical to TRBD2. V was clipped by 1 base and J by 4 bases; unmatched bases: 7. Germline-derived CDR1 and CDR2 are LNHDA and SQIVND (reference sequence). The CDR3 extends over 16 amino acids. In DNA form, the CDR3 reads TGTGCCAGTAGTATAGCTTCGGGACTAGCCTTAGAGACCCAGTACTTC. As protein: CASSIASGLALETQYF.